These 21 T cell receptor beta chains share one sample of origin, sequenced in a study of T cells in Graves' hyperthyroidism and ophthalmopathy. RNA transcripts served as the template for amplifying TCR beta CDR3 regions. HTBI primers were the set used in a first-round RT-PCR of the TCR CDR3. MiXCR, applied by TCRdb to the multiplex PCR reads, yields one record per CDR3 protein. The sample carries 95,000 to 110,000 distinct CDR3 sequences, approximately 15% recorded once. The material sequenced was blood. The receptor source for this set is a woman between 45 and 60 years old with Graves' hyperthyroidism.

This clonotype was recorded many times. The gene calls are TRBV9 and TRBJ2-3; the D is unclear. There are 17 residues in the CDR3. Germline V gene lookup returns CDR1 SGDLS and CDR2 YYNGEE. The germline V and J ends were trimmed by 0 bases and 0 bases, with 14 bases remaining between them. In DNA form, the CDR3 reads TGTGCCAGCAGCGTAGAGGCGGAAGGCGAAAGCACAGATACGCAGTATTTT. It codes for CASSVEAEGESTDTQYF.

The chain recombines TRBV2 with TRBJ2-7; D possibly uses TRBD1 or TRBD2 (5 bases each). CDR3 length: 14 residues. Per germline, CDR1 SNHLY and CDR2 FYNNEI. V was shortened by 4 bases and J by 4 bases, with 14 bases between the two germline ends. CDR3 sequence: CASSAGTGRYEQYF. As DNA, the CDR3 is TGTGCCAGCAGTGCCGGGACGGGAAGATACGAGCAGTACTTC. The variable domain in full, with the rest retrieved from reference TRBV2 and TRBJ2-7, is EPEVTQTPSHQVTQMGQEVILRCVPISNHLYFYWYRQILGQKVEFLVSFYNNEISEKSEIFDDQFSVERPDGSNFTLKIRSTKLEDSAMYFCASSAGTGRYEQYFGPGTRLTVT.

The gene calls are TRBV29-1 and TRBJ2-1; maybe TRBD1 (5 bases). Germline-derived CDR1 and CDR2 are SQVTM and ANQGSEA. The CDR3 is 13 residues long. V lost 5 bases and J 6 bases, leaving 14 bases between the germline ends. CDR3 bases: TGCAGCGTTAAGGGGTTTCGGTCCAATGAGCAGTTCTTC. Translating gives CSVKGFRSNEQFF.

This clonotype came up many times. The gene calls are TRBV28 and TRBJ2-3, with TRBD2 as a possible D gene (5 bases). Germline V lookup: CDR1 MDHEN, CDR2 SYDVKM. This CDR3 has 12 residues. V lost 2 bases to trimming and J lost 10 bases, with 10 bases between them. The CDR3 loop reads CASSLQRSAQYF. The CDR3 DNA reads as TGTGCCAGCAGTTTACAGCGGAGTGCGCAGTATTTT.

This clonotype occurred many times. The rearrangement uses TRBV12-3 or TRBV12-4 and TRBJ2-7, with D possibly called TRBD1 or TRBD2 (5 bases each). V lost 4 bases and J 9 bases, leaving 19 bases between the germline ends. There are 14 residues in the CDR3. CDR3 DNA: TGTGCCAGCAGTTCCCGGGACGGGGCATGGGGGCAGTACTTC. It encodes CASSSRDGAWGQYF.

This clonotype has a count of ten or more. The gene calls are TRBV6-1 and TRBJ2-1; D gene unclear. This CDR3 contains 13 residues. V was pared by 7 bases and J by 7 bases, with 14 bases between. In germline, CDR1 is MNHNS, CDR2 SASEGT. CDR3: CASKTAMRNEQFF. CDR3 sequence (DNA): TGTGCCAGCAAAACAGCGATGCGAAATGAGCAGTTCTTC.

This clonotype appeared many times. The chain combines TRBV4-1 with TRBJ1-1; D is ambiguous. The germline gives CDR1 MGHRA, CDR2 YSYEKL. The CDR3 runs to 16 residues. V gave up 3 bases and J gave up 3 bases, with 17 bases separating them. CDR3 sequence (DNA): TGCGCCAGCAGCCACCTACCTACTGGTGGCGACACTGAAGCTTTCTTT. It codes for CASSHLPTGGDTEAFF.

The CDR3 DNA sequence: TGTGCCAGCAGCTCGGCAGGGGCTGGGGCCAACGTCCTGACTTTC. Translating it yields CASSSAGAGANVLTF. The V and J genes are TRBV5-5 and TRBJ2-6, with a possible D match to TRBD1 (6 bases). The germline V gene has CDR1 SGHKS and CDR2 YYEKEE (reference sequence). Trimming left V 3 bases short and J 2 bases short, with 9 bases between. The CDR3 has 15 residues. Combining the CDR3 with reference TRBV5-5 and TRBJ2-6 gives the whole variable domain DAGVTQSPTHLIKTRGQQVTLRCSPISGHKSVSWYQQVLGQGPQFIFQYYEKEERGRGNFPDRFSARQFPNYSSELNVNALLLGDSALYLCASSSAGAGANVLTFGAGSRLTVL.

This clonotype was counted only a few times. The rearrangement uses TRBV29-1 and TRBJ1-1, with 8 bases identical to TRBD1. The CDR3 runs 14 residues. V was clipped by 5 bases and J by 0 bases; unmatched bases: 5. Looked up from germline, CDR1 is SQVTM and CDR2 is ANQGSEA. Written as DNA, the CDR3 is TGCAGCGTTAAGGGACAGGAGATGAACACTGAAGCTTTCTTT. Its protein is CSVKGQEMNTEAFF.

This clonotype was seen at least ten times. This chain links TRBV2 with TRBJ2-2; no reliable D call. CDR1 is SNHLY and CDR2 is FYNNEI in the germline V gene. This CDR3 spans 14 amino acids. Trimming took 7 bases from V and 0 from J, leaving 9 bases between them. CDR3: CASKRSSNTGELFF. CDR3 nucleotide sequence: TGTGCCAGCAAGAGGAGTTCGAACACCGGGGAGCTGTTTTTT.

This clonotype was observed at least ten times. The chain employs TRBV11-2 and TRBJ2-2; TRBD2 matches at 15 bases. This CDR3 contains 17 residues. CDR1 is SGHAT, CDR2 FQNNGV, per germline. Trimming removed 6 bases from V and 1 base from J; junction bases left unmatched: 3. CDR3 region: CASSLGLAGGNTGELFF. CDR3 sequence (DNA): TGTGCCAGCAGTCTGGGACTAGCGGGAGGGAACACCGGGGAGCTGTTTTTT.

This chain connects TRBV27 to TRBJ2-7; 9 bases are a match to TRBD2. The CDR3 contains 14 residues. Germline V lookup: CDR1 MNHEY, CDR2 SMNVEV (reference sequence). With V trimmed by 8 bases and J by 1 base, 6 bases remained unmatched. The CDR3 DNA reads as TGTGCCAGCGGCCAGCGGGGGGCGTCCTACGAGCAGTACTTC. Protein sequence: CASGQRGASYEQYF.

As concerns this clonotype: A much larger clone is a single base away; this may be a read error. This rearrangement joins TRBV29-1 to TRBJ1-1, with D tentatively TRBD1 (6 bases). The germline V gene has CDR1 SQVTM and CDR2 ANQGSEA. The CDR3 covers 13 residues. The CDR3 here is CGGGGAGNTEAFF. Here the CDR3 DNA reads TGCGGCGGGGGGGGGGCTGGGAACACTGAAGCTTTCTTT. The full variable domain, rest sourced from reference TRBV29-1 and TRBJ1-1, is SAVISQKPSRDICQRGTSLTIQCQVDSQVTMMFWYRQQPGQSLTLIATANQGSEATYESGFVIDKFPISRPNLTFSTLTVSNMSPEDSSIYLCGGGGAGNTEAFFGQGTRLTVV.

This chain uses TRBV6-1 with TRBJ1-2; possibly TRBD1 for D (5 bases). The CDR3 is 15 residues long. V shed 6 bases and J shed 0 bases, with 14 bases lying between them. The germline gives CDR1 MNHNS, CDR2 SASEGT. The CDR3 region is CASRVGPDPNYGYTF. CDR3 coding DNA: TGTGCCAGCAGGGTGGGACCGGATCCTAACTATGGCTACACCTTC.

Ten or more counts support this clonotype. This sequence joins TRBV27 and TRBJ2-3; tentative D call: TRBD2 (6 bases). The CDR3 covers 15 residues. Germline values: CDR1 MNHEY, CDR2 SMNVEV (reference sequence). Deletions cut 3 bases from V and 3 bases from J, with 13 bases between. CDR3 nucleotides: TGTGCCAGCAGTTTGTTGGGAGGTGGGACAGATACGCAGTATTTT. As protein: CASSLLGGGTDTQYF.

The sample holds many counts of this clonotype. The chain is built from TRBV7-9 and TRBJ2-1; D may be TRBD1 (6 bases). Germline V gene sequence: CDR1 SEHNR, CDR2 FQNEAQ (reference sequence). Trimming cost V 3 bases and J 5 bases, with 14 bases left between them. The CDR3 runs 15 residues. CDR3 DNA: TGTGCCAGCAGCTTTGCCAGGGGTAACGACAATGAGCAGTTCTTC. It yields the protein CASSFARGNDNEQFF.

This clonotype was seen once. The chain carries TRBV28 and TRBJ2-7; D not resolved. V dropped 6 bases and J dropped 6 bases, with 18 bases sitting between them. The CDR3 runs to 14 residues. The germline gives CDR1 MDHEN, CDR2 SYDVKM. DNA for the CDR3: TGTGCCAGCAGATTGCGGAGAGTAGCCGCCGAGCAGTACTTC. Its translation: CASRLRRVAAEQYF.

The sample holds many counts of this clonotype. The chain employs TRBV3-1 and TRBJ1-5; TRBD1 aligns across 7 bases. V lost 6 bases to trimming and J lost 11 bases; unmatched junction nucleotides: 7. CDR3 length equals 12 residues. Germline CDR1 is LGHDT and CDR2 is YNNKEL (reference sequence). CDR3 in DNA: TGTGCCAGCAGTCAGGGGGTAGGAGCCCAGCATTTT. Translated, it gives CASSQGVGAQHF.

This clonotype was picked up many times. The J gene is TRBJ2-3, the V gene TRBV5-1; 10 bases fit TRBD2. The CDR3 contains 16 residues. Germline loops: CDR1 SGHRS, CDR2 YFSETQ. Trimming took 4 bases from V and 0 from J; bases not matched to a gene: 5. The CDR3 loop reads CASSLWTSGSTDTQYF. CDR3 in DNA: TGCGCCAGCAGCCTCTGGACTAGCGGTAGCACAGATACGCAGTATTTT.

This sequence joins TRBV20-1 and TRBJ2-3, with 11 bases aligning to TRBD2. Per the germline V gene, CDR1 is DFQATT and CDR2 is SNEGSKA (reference sequence). The V and J ends lost 6 bases and 4 bases, in that order; junction bases with no gene match: 15. CDR3 length: 17 residues. CDR3 residues: CSAPGTGTSGSADTQYF. CDR3 bases: TGCAGTGCCCCCGGGACCGGGACTAGCGGTTCCGCAGATACGCAGTATTTT.

The table lists this clonotype with many counts. The V gene is TRBV12-3 or TRBV12-4, the J gene TRBJ2-5, with a tentative D call TRBD1 (6 bases). With 6 bases removed from V and 3 bases from J, the gap between germline ends came to 14 bases. The CDR3 contains 14 residues. DNA of the CDR3: TGTGCCAGCAGCGAGGACAGAATAGAAGAGACCCAGTACTTC. It codes for CASSEDRIEETQYF.